These 27 T cell receptor beta chains were sequenced from one sample in a study of tumor-infiltrating lymphocytes in primary liver carcinoma. Synthesis of TCR beta cDNA was carried out from around 540 ng total RNA with a constant-region primer. Three nested multiplex PCR rounds, a slightly modified ARM-PCR method, built the TCR beta libraries. With TRBV1-TRBV30 forward primers and a C-beta reverse primer, the first two PCR rounds were run for nine to eleven cycles each. In TCRdb, the multiplex PCR reads were re-called with MiXCR into one record per CDR3 protein. Among approximately 45,000 distinct CDR3 sequences listed, around 70% were seen once. It was from roughly 20-30 mg of unsorted bulk tissue that RNA and DNA were co-extracted. Source material: liver tumor tissue from sampling region 2. Subset of the sample: tumor region T2, inferior pole. The source is a man aged 40-55 years with primary liver carcinoma and hepatitis B virus infection.

This chain joins TRBV29-1 and TRBJ2-3, with D possibly TRBD2 on 7 matching bases. The length of the CDR3 is 16 residues. Trimming removed 3 bases from V and 2 bases from J, with 18 bases in between. The germline CDR1 and CDR2 sequences are SQVTM and ANQGSEA. CDR3 residues: CSVDDRGGRDTDTQYF. DNA for the CDR3: TGCAGCGTTGACGATCGCGGGGGCCGGGACACAGATACGCAGTATTTT.

This clonotype was detected many times. The chain recombines TRBV6-2 or TRBV6-3 with TRBJ2-7, with unresolved D. The CDR3 covers 12 residues. From germline, CDR1 is MNHEY and CDR2 SVGEGT. Trimming cost V 5 bases and J 0 bases, with 5 bases left between them. CDR3 sequence: CASSISSYEQYF. CDR3 coding DNA: TGTGCCAGCAGTATATCCTCCTACGAGCAGTACTTC.

Turning to this clonotype: The junction and the germline gene differ at one end; a read error may be behind it. The chain is built from TRBV6-5 and TRBJ1-1; 9 nucleotides match TRBD1. Germline CDR1 and CDR2: MNHEY and SVGAGI. The CDR3 covers 13 residues. CDR3 sequence reads: CAISRTGETKAFF. Here the CDR3 DNA reads TGTGCCATCAGTAGGACAGGGGAAACAAAGGCTTTCTTT.

This clonotype was recorded only once. The chain is built from TRBV11-1 and TRBJ2-3; D is tentatively TRBD1 or TRBD2 (5 bases each). Germline V lookup: CDR1 SGHAT, CDR2 FQDESV (reference sequence). Trimming took 5 bases from V and 4 from J, leaving 28 bases between them. This CDR3 has 19 residues. CDR3 DNA: TGTGCCAGCAGCCCTGGGGGATGCTCTGTTGGAGCCCGCGCAGATACGCAGTATTTT. It translates to CASSPGGCSVGARADTQYF.

About this clonotype: The junction differs from germline at one of its ends, possibly a read error. V gene TRBV6-2 or TRBV6-3 combines with J gene TRBJ2-5; D is perhaps TRBD2 (6 bases). The germline CDR1 and CDR2 sequences are MNHEY and SVGEGT. This CDR3 has 11 amino acids. This CDR3 is CASSSGETQCF. In nucleotides, the CDR3 is TGCGCCAGCAGCTCGGGGGAGACCCAGTGCTTC.

This clonotype was picked up many times. The chain uses TRBV5-1 and TRBJ2-3; 9 nucleotides line up with TRBD1. The CDR3 is made up of 15 amino acids. Looked up from germline, CDR1 is SGHRS and CDR2 is YFSETQ. V dropped 5 bases and J dropped 5; count of bases not matched to a gene: 9. The CDR3 nucleotides read TGCGCCAGCAGTTTAAACAGGGGGCAGAAAGATACGCAGTATTTT. Translation: CASSLNRGQKDTQYF.

Ten or more counts support this clonotype. A much larger clone lies a single base off, so this may be a read error. The chain has TRBV6-4 and TRBJ2-1; maybe TRBD1 (6 bases). Per germline, CDR1 MRHNA and CDR2 SNTAGT. CDR3 size: 15 residues. The CDR3 protein is CASSRDRNSYNEQSF. CDR3 in DNA: TGTGCCAGCAGCCGCGACAGGAACTCCTACAATGAGCAGTCCTTC.

This clonotype was seen many times. The rearrangement uses TRBV5-6 and TRBJ2-3, with D possibly being TRBD1 (6 bases). V was pared by 5 bases and J by 0 bases, with 16 bases between. The CDR3 extends over 16 amino acids. CDR1 is SGHDT, CDR2 YYEEEE, per germline. CDR3 amino acids: CASRLGGGSSTDTQYF. As DNA, the CDR3 is TGTGCCAGCAGGCTTGGGGGCGGAAGTAGCACAGATACGCAGTATTTT.

At least ten counts were recorded for this clonotype. V is TRBV7-2 and J is TRBJ2-1, with TRBD2 matching over 8 bases. Germline V gene sequence: CDR1 SGHTA, CDR2 FQGNSA. The V gene end was trimmed by 2 bases and the J gene end by 7 bases; junction bases not matched to a gene: 4. This CDR3 has 14 amino acids. The CDR3 sequence is CASSLQAGANEQFF. In DNA form, the CDR3 reads TGTGCCAGCAGCTTACAAGCGGGAGCTAATGAGCAGTTCTTC.

As to this clonotype: The CDR3 ends on some other residue instead of the conserved phenylalanine or tryptophan, so this is likely a read error. V is TRBV12-3 or TRBV12-4 and J is TRBJ1-5; D is unresolved. The CDR3 is made up of 15 amino acids. V dropped 7 bases and J dropped 4 bases, with 17 bases sitting between them. The chain's CDR3 is CASTQGTAINQPQHS. The CDR3 region has the DNA TGTGCCAGCACGCAAGGTACCGCAATAAATCAGCCCCAGCATTCT.

Of note for this clonotype: This CDR3 is missing its conserved last phenylalanine or tryptophan, likely due to a read error. This chain connects TRBV29-1 to TRBJ2-7; no firm D call. Trimming pared 5 bases from V and 2 bases from J, leaving 10 bases between. Germline CDR1 reads SQVTM; CDR2 reads ANQGSEA. The CDR3 runs 12 residues. CDR3 DNA: TGCAGCGTTTTGTCACCCACCTACGAGCAGTACTCC. Its translation: CSVLSPTYEQYS.

The J gene is TRBJ2-3, the V gene TRBV5-4; D gene ambiguous. The V gene's germline CDR1 is SGHNT and CDR2 YYREEE (reference sequence). The CDR3 sequence is 15 residues long. Deletions cut 0 bases from V and 3 bases from J, with 11 bases between. The CDR3 DNA follows: TGTGCCAGCAGCTTGGCAGGAAGGTGTACAGATACGCAGTATTTT. Amino acid sequence: CASSLAGRCTDTQYF.

A note on this clonotype: A much larger clone is a single base away; this may be a read error. This chain connects TRBV7-2 to TRBJ2-7; weak D call: TRBD2 (5 bases). Trimming stripped 5 bases from V and 5 bases from J, with 16 bases between. Germline CDR1 is SGHTA and CDR2 is FQGNSA. The CDR3 extends over 14 amino acids. The chain's CDR3 is CASSHVGGSHEQYF. The CDR3 coding sequence is TGTGCCAGCAGCCACGTGGGCGGGTCCCACGAGCAGTACTTC. Filled out from reference TRBV7-2 and TRBJ2-7, the complete variable domain reads GAGVSQSPSNKVTEKGKDVELRCDPISGHTALYWYRQSLGQGLEFLIYFQGNSAPDKSGLPSDRFSAERTGGSVSTLTIQRTQQEDSAVYLCASSHVGGSHEQYFGPGTRLTVT.

Remarks on this clonotype: The germline gene is not matched at one end of the junction; a read error may be the cause. The CDR3 reads CASSAVGAGPHTGELFF. The CDR3 DNA reads TGTGCCAGCAGCGCGGTGGGAGCGGGTCCCCACACCGGGGAGCTGTTCTTT. The chain couples TRBV6-5 to TRBJ2-2; D might be TRBD2 (6 bases). Germline loops: CDR1 MNHEY, CDR2 SVGAGI. The CDR3 totals 17 residues.

Comments on this clonotype: One end of the junction varies from germline; a read error may be responsible. The V and J genes are TRBV11-3 and TRBJ2-3; D is undetermined. Looked up from germline, CDR1 is SGHNT and CDR2 is YENEEA. This CDR3 contains 12 residues. CDR3 sequence reads: CASSSDTVTRYF. CDR3 nucleotide sequence: TGTGCCAGCAGCTCTGACACAGTTACGCGGTATTTT.

The V call is TRBV4-3, the J call TRBJ2-5; D unresolved. CDR1 and CDR2 (germline): LGHNA, YSLEER. This CDR3 has 15 residues. V was shortened by 8 bases and J by 5 bases, with 21 bases between the two germline ends. The CDR3 sequence is CASCQAVRLTETQYF. The CDR3 DNA follows: TGCGCCAGCTGTCAAGCAGTTCGTTTGACTGAGACCCAGTACTTC.

Comment on this clonotype: The junction departs from the called germline gene at one end, perhaps through a read error. This chain connects TRBV5-6 to TRBJ1-1; D gene ambiguous. The length of the CDR3 is 14 residues. The germline V gene has CDR1 SGHDT and CDR2 YYEEEE. The CDR3 is CASSLSGRNTEGFF. CDR3 DNA sequence: TGTGCCAGCAGCTTGTCAGGCAGGAACACTGAAGGTTTCTTT.

On this clonotype itself: A much more abundant neighbour one base away suggests this may be a read error. The chain couples TRBV9 to TRBJ2-5, with 7 positions matching TRBD2. V was pared by 6 bases and J by 1 base, with 9 bases of the junction left unmatched. The CDR3 is 15 amino acids. CDR1 and CDR2 from the germline V gene are SGDLS and YYNGEE. The CDR3 DNA reads as TGTGCCAGCACCAATAGTTGGGGGGGCCAAGAGACCCAGTACTTC. This encodes CASTNSWGGQETQYF.

A remark on this clonotype: Here the CDR3 omits its conserved ending phenylalanine or tryptophan, so a read error is the likely source. This chain connects TRBV11-3 to TRBJ1-1; D uncertain. Trimming took 2 bases from V and 5 from J, leaving 9 bases between them. The CDR3 has 13 residues. Germline loops: CDR1 SGHNT, CDR2 YENEEA. CDR3 in amino acids: CASSLSVNTEAFL. The CDR3 region has the DNA TGTGCCAGCAGCTTATCAGTTAATACTGAAGCTTTCTTA.

A remark on this clonotype: Germline and junction disagree at one end, which may indicate a read error. The chain is built from TRBV11-1 and TRBJ2-7; D uncertain. Germline V lookup: CDR1 SGHAT, CDR2 FQDESV (reference sequence). The CDR3 extends over 17 amino acids. The DNA of the CDR3 is TGTGCCAGCAGCTTAGGGCCGGTAGGTGAAAGCTCCTACCAGCAGTACTTC. Its translation: CASSLGPVGESSYQQYF.

Concerning this clonotype: The junction differs from germline at one of its ends, possibly a read error. The rearrangement joins TRBV29-1 to TRBJ1-1; the D is unclear. The CDR3 spans 14 residues. Germline V gene data show CDR1 as SQVTM and CDR2 as ANQGSEA. DNA of the CDR3: TGCAGCGTTGATTCGGCAGGTAGTTATACTGAAGCTATCTTT. This sequence encodes CSVDSAGSYTEAIF.

To note about this clonotype: A much larger clone differs by one base, so this may be a read error. This chain joins TRBV5-1 and TRBJ1-1; no clear D gene. Germline assignment: CDR1 SGHRS and CDR2 YFSETQ. V lost 5 bases, J lost 4 bases, and 12 bases lay in between. This CDR3 is 13 amino acids long. CDR3 residues: CASRPDMSTEAFF. The CDR3 DNA reads as TGCGCCAGCAGACCCGACATGAGCACTGAAGCTTTCTTT. Full variable domain (outside the CDR3, taken from reference TRBV5-1 and TRBJ1-1): KAGVTQTPRYLIKTRGQQVTLSCSPISGHRSVSWYQQTPGQGLQFLFEYFSETQRNKGNFPGRFSGRQFSNSRSEMNVSTLELGDSALYLCASRPDMSTEAFFGQGTRLTVV.

This clonotype was observed at least ten times. J is TRBJ2-3 and V is TRBV6-2 or TRBV6-3; TRBD1 matches 7 bases. The CDR3 extends over 12 amino acids. Losses at the gene ends were 5 bases for V and 6 bases for J; bases not matched to a gene: 2. Germline CDR1 MNHEY, CDR2 SVGEGT. CDR3 in DNA: TGTGCCAGCAGTCCGACAGGGGATACGCAGTATTTT. Encoded protein: CASSPTGDTQYF.

A note on this clonotype: One end of the junction fails to match germline, which may point to a read error. The CDR3 nucleotides read TGTGCCAGCAGTCTGCAGTGGGCATCCTATAATTCACCCCTCCAATTT. Translated: CASSLQWASYNSPLQF. The chain carries TRBV12-3 or TRBV12-4 and TRBJ1-6; no definite D call. There are 16 residues in the CDR3.

This clonotype was counted between two and nine times. One end of the junction does not line up with germline, which may come from a read error. V gene TRBV6-1 combines with J gene TRBJ2-3; no firm D call. CDR1 is MNHNS, CDR2 SASEGT, per germline. The CDR3 is 11 amino acids. Here the CDR3 reads CVSSHTDTQYF. The CDR3 DNA is TGTGTCAGCAGTCACACAGATACGCAGTATTTT.

J is TRBJ2-7 and V is TRBV29-1; 10 positions agree with TRBD1. CDR3 length equals 11 residues. Germline loops: CDR1 SQVTM, CDR2 ANQGSEA. The DNA of the CDR3 is TGCAACGGGACAGGGGACTACGAGCAGTACTTC. It codes for CNGTGDYEQYF.

Note on this clonotype: The junction shows a germline mismatch at one end, possibly a read error. The V call is TRBV11-1, the J call TRBJ2-2; D assignment may be TRBD1 or TRBD2 (5 bases each). The CDR3 covers 15 residues. Germline lookup yields CDR1 SGHAT and CDR2 FQDESV (reference sequence). CDR3 DNA: TGTGCCAGCAGCTGTACAGGACCCTTCTCCGGGGAGCTATTTTTT. It specifies CASSCTGPFSGELFF.